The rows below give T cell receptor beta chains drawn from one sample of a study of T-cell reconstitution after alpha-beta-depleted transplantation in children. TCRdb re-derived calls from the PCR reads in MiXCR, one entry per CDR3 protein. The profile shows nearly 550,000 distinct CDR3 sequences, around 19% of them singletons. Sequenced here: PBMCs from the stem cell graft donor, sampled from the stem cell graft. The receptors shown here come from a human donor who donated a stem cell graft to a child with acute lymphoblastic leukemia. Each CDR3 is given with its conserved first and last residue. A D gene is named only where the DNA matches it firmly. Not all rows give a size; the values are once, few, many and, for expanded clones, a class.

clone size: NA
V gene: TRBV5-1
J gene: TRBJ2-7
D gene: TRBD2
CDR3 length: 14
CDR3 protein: CASSRAAGLYEQYF
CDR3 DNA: TGCGCCAGCAGCCGCGCAGCGGGACTCTACGAGCAGTACTTC

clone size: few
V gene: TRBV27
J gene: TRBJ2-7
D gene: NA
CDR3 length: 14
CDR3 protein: CASSSLRQVYEQYF
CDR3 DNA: TGTGCCAGCAGTTCACTCCGACAGGTTTACGAGCAGTACTTC

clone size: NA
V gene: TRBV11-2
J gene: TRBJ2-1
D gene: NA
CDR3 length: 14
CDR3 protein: CASAGLAHIHEQFF
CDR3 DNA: TGTGCCAGCGCGGGGCTAGCTCATATCCATGAGCAGTTCTTC

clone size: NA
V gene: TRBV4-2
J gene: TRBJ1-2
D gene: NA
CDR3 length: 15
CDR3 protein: CASSPYVAGTYGYTF
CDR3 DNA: TGTGCCAGCAGCCCTTACGTAGCGGGAACTTATGGCTACACCTTC

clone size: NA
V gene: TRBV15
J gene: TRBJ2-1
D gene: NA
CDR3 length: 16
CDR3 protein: CATSRDLGGGSPEQFF
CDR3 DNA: TGTGCCACCAGCAGAGATCTCGGGGGAGGCTCCCCTGAGCAGTTCTTC

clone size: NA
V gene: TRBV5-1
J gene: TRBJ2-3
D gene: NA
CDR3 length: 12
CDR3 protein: CASSFNADTQYF
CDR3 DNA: TGCGCCAGCAGCTTTAACGCAGATACGCAGTATTTT

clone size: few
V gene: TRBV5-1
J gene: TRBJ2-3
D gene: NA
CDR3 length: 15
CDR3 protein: CASSLERLSTDTQYF
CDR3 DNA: TGCGCCAGCAGCTTGGAACGGCTGAGCACAGATACGCAGTATTTT

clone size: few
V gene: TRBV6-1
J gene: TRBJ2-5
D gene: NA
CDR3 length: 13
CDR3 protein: CASSPLARETQYF
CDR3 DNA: TGTGCCAGCAGCCCACTAGCACGGGAGACCCAGTACTTC

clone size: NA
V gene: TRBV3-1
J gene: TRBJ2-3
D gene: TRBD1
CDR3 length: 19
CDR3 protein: CASSVESGTGYSSTDTQYF
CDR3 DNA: TGTGCCAGCAGCGTAGAATCCGGGACAGGGTATTCTAGCACAGATACGCAGTATTTT

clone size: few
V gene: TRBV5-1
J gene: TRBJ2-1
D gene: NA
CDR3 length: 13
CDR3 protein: CASSFKGLGEQFF
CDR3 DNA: TGCGCCAGCAGCTTTAAGGGCCTAGGGGAGCAGTTCTTC

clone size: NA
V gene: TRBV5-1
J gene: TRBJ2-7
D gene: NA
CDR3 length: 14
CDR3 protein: CASSSSDPLGEQYF
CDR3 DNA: TGCGCCAGCAGCTCCTCGGACCCGCTAGGGGAGCAGTACTTC

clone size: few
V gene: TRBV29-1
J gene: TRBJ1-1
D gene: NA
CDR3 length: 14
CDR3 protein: CSVEWAGRNTEAFF
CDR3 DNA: TGCAGCGTTGAATGGGCAGGGAGGAACACTGAAGCTTTCTTT

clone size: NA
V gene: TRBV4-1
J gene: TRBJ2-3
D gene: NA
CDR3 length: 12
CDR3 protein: CASSQGRDTQYF
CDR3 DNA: TGCGCCAGCAGCCAAGGGAGAGATACGCAGTATTTT

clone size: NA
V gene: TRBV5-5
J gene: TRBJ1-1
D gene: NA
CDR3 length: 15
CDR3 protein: CASSLAGVGNTEAFF
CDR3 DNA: TGTGCCAGCAGCTTGGCAGGGGTCGGGAACACTGAAGCTTTCTTT

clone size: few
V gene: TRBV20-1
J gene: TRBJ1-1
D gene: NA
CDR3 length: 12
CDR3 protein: CSAHPLRTEAFF
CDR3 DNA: TGCAGTGCTCACCCATTGCGGACTGAAGCTTTCTTT

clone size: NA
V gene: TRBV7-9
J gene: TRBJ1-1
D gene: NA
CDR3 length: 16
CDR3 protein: CASSLGTSAVRTEAFF
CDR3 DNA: TGTGCCAGCAGCTTAGGGACCTCCGCGGTTCGGACTGAAGCTTTCTTT

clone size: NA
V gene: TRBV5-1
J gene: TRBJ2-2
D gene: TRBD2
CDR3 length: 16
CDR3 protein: CASSVSGTSNTGELFF
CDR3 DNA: TGCGCCAGCAGTGTGTCCGGGACTAGTAACACCGGGGAGCTGTTTTTT

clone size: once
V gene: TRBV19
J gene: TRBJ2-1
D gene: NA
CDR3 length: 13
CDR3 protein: CASSIVRGNEQFF
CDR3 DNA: TGTGCCAGTAGTATCGTCCGGGGAAATGAGCAGTTCTTC

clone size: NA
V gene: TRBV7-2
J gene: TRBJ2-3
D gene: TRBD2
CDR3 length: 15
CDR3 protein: CASSLDGRPTDTQYF
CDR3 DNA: TGTGCCAGCAGCTTAGACGGGAGGCCAACAGATACGCAGTATTTT

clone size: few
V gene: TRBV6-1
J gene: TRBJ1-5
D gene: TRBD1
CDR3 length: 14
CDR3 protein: CASSETGVGGPQHF
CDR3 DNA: TGTGCCAGCAGTGAGACAGGGGTTGGTGGGCCCCAGCATTTT

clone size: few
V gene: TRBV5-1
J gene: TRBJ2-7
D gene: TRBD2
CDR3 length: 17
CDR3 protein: CASSGGFSGRADHEQYF
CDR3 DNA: TGCGCCAGCAGCGGGGGATTTAGCGGGAGGGCCGACCACGAGCAGTACTTC

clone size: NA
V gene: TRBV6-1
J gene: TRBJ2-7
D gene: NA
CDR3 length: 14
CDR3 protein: CASSVGVRSYEQYF
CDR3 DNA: TGTGCCAGCAGTGTAGGGGTTCGCTCCTACGAGCAGTACTTC